This paragraph covers one T cell receptor beta chain sequence. There is no known antigen for this receptor. No base qualities exist here, and no much larger clone lies one base off it. Trimming takes 3 bases off V and 3 bases off J; junction bases not matched to a gene: 7. The CDR3 has 16 amino acids, counting the end cysteine and phenylalanine. Of all the DNA, just the CDR3 is kept, 48 bases in frame from base 1. CDR1 and CDR2 were assigned from the germline V gene as MGHDK and SYGVNS. This sample was included in a study of response to subunit inactivated influenza vaccine (dated by TCRdb to about 2018). About the study as a whole: To follow how T cells responded to a trivalent subunit inactivated influenza vaccine, the researchers relied on deep quantitative profiling of the T cell receptor repertoire. General findings and caveats noted by the study authors: The authors suggested that each seasonal influenza vaccination may recruit only a limited number of new T cells.

The library was obtained by RT-PCR. The sequencing machine was an Illumina HiSeq 2500. TCRdb applied fastp at Q25 and MiXCR to the public reads, then kept only in-frame beta chains. All rows with the same CDR3 protein become a single entry with the most common DNA and genes. Within this sample are approximately 500,000 distinct CDR3 sequences, with under 30% of them counted one time only. The top ten clones comprise approximately 3% of the sample. The sample also formed part of further work on T cells expressing NK-cell markers. According to the second study: TCR beta cDNA libraries were prepared using 5'RACE template switching, which introduced a universal primer site and unique molecular identifiers. Three sorted T-cell subsets (CD3+CD56+NKG2C+, CD3+CD56+NKG2C- and CD3+CD56-NKG2C+) from several donors had their TCR beta-chain repertoires profiled. Of the eight sequenced donors, seven were found to be HCMV-seropositive and one was found to be HCMV-seronegative. In several experiments an anti-gammadeltaTCR antibody was added to restrict sorting to alphabetaTCR-expressing T cells. In six donors, the dominant CD3+CD56+NKG2C+ clonotypes ranked among the top 10 CD8+ clonotypes, making up roughly 1.0-7.5% of CD8+ T cells. Those dominant clonotypes were again the most abundant among CD3+CD56-NKG2C+ cells in several donors, at about 25-60.1%. It remained unclear whether the expanded NKG2C-expressing T cell clones were specific for HCMV antigens. The study sequenced eight donors, all healthy volunteers chosen at random: three men and five women. HCMV-specific IgG was detected in serum with a commercial ELISA kit to determine HCMV serostatus. Peripheral blood mononuclear cells were isolated from blood by Ficoll density gradient centrifugation. CD4+ and CD8+ T cells were isolated from PBMC by magnetic immunoseparation with Miltenyi isolation kits. Synthesis of cDNA was primed from the TCR beta constant segment and was followed by two consecutive PCR amplification steps. Libraries were sequenced as 2 x 150 bp reads on Illumina HiSeq 2000/2500, MiSeq or NextSeq. MIGEC was used to demultiplex reads and group the reads by UMI, and MiTCR was used to assemble and quantify clonotypes. To exclude erroneous sequences, only TCR cDNA sequences supported by at least two reads were retained. Downstream repertoire analysis used the tcR package, and clonotypes were matched across fractions by CDR3 nucleotide sequence plus V segment. VDJmatch was used to annotate antigen specificity against VDJdb, with one amino acid substitution in CDR3 permitted.

The receptor was derived from a man in his forties or fifties who received an inactivated influenza vaccine. Donor details come from another sample of the same person, matched by shared clones. The chain is assembled from TRBV25-1 and TRBJ2-7; 11 nucleotides in the junction match TRBD2. The sample consisted of CD4+ T cells sorted from PBMCs, taken roughly 13 days after vaccination. The bases are TGTGCCAGCAGTGACACGATAGCGGGAGGGCACTACGAGCAGTACTTC. Its product reads: CASSDTIAGGHYEQYF.